This T cell receptor (beta chain) was found in a study of blood T cell repertoires in COVID-19. In the study overall: Donors in the United States, Italy and Spain gave samples during acute or convalescent COVID-19.

V was clipped by 1 base and J by 9 bases; unmatched bases: 4. Germline-derived CDR1 and CDR2 are LGHDT and YNNKEL (reference sequence). CDR3 length equals 15 residues. Sequencing was performed with immunoSEQ multiplex PCR; in TCRdb, only in-frame clones are kept and a portion is missing. The sample consists of approximately 140,000 clones, around 87% of them appearing once. Everyone who took part was roughly 18 to 89 years old, and they came from 24 US areas. Participants' own reports of clinical history determined their cohort assignment. The chain combines TRBV3-1 (or the pseudogene TRBV3-2) with TRBJ1-6; 9 bases are shared with TRBD1. This receptor was taken from a woman aged 40-49 years who had been exposed to COVID-19. Sequences were obtained from PBMCs or T cells enriched from blood (not recorded which). This CDR3 is CASSQGTGASSPLHF. In DNA form, the CDR3 reads TGTGCCAGCAGCCAAGGGACAGGGGCAAGTTCACCCCTCCACTTT.